This T cell receptor (beta chain) derives from a study of blood T cell repertoires in COVID-19. Profiling relied on immunoSEQ multiplex PCR, and the TCRdb table lists in-frame clones only, not all of them. Of about 260,000 clones in the sample, about nine tenths were seen once. This CDR3 has 18 amino acids. Trimming removed 5 bases from V and 1 base from J; junction bases left unmatched: 9. Germline V lookup: CDR1 SGHAT, CDR2 FQNNGV. Input material: PBMCs or T cells enriched from blood (not recorded which). The V call is TRBV11-2, the J call TRBJ2-7, with TRBD2 matching 15 bases. The sequence derives from a woman aged 25 to 39 with acute COVID-19. CDR3 residues: CASSPRGGLAGGSYEQYF. In DNA, the CDR3 is TGTGCCAGCAGCCCCAGGGGGGGACTAGCGGGAGGATCCTACGAGCAGTACTTC. Together with reference TRBV11-2 and TRBJ2-7, the CDR3 gives the full variable domain: EAGVAQSPRYKIIEKRQSVAFWCNPISGHATLYWYQQILGQGPKLLIQFQNNGVVDDSQLPKDRFSAERLKGVDSTLKIQPAKLEDSAVYLCASSPRGGLAGGSYEQYFGPGTRLTVT.